This is a list of T cell receptor beta chains from one sample in a study of T cells in Graves' hyperthyroidism and ophthalmopathy. One entry per CDR3 protein results from TCRdb running MiXCR on the multiplex PCR reads. The sample lists hundreds of thousands of distinct CDR3 sequences, about 45% occurring once. The sequenced sample consisted of peripheral blood or thyroid tissue (not recorded which). These receptor sequences come from an adult man with Graves' disease, either hyperthyroidism or ophthalmopathy (not recorded which). Each CDR3 is given with its conserved first and last residue. D genes are given only for firm matches. Clone size appears in some rows only: once, few, many, or a class for an expanded clone.

clone_size: few; v_call: TRBV20-1; j_call: TRBJ2-7; d_call: -; cdr3_aa: CSALIDSYEQYF; cdr3_nt: TGCAGTGCTCTTATAGACTCCTACGAGCAGTACTTC
clone_size: -; v_call: TRBV7-3; j_call: TRBJ1-2; d_call: -; cdr3_aa: CASQSSGADRNYGYTF; cdr3_nt: TGTGCCAGCCAAAGTTCGGGGGCAGACCGTAACTATGGCTACACCTTC
clone_size: -; v_call: TRBV25-1; j_call: TRBJ2-1; d_call: TRBD2; cdr3_aa: CASSVGGGEQFF; cdr3_nt: TGTGCCAGCAGTGTCGGGGGGGGTGAGCAGTTCTTC
clone_size: many; v_call: TRBV7-2; j_call: TRBJ1-1; d_call: -; cdr3_aa: CASSPFMNTEAFF; cdr3_nt: TGTGCCAGCAGCCCATTCATGAACACTGAAGCTTTCTTT
clone_size: -; v_call: TRBV29-1; j_call: TRBJ1-2; d_call: TRBD1; cdr3_aa: CSVTTGIGGSGYTF; cdr3_nt: TGCAGCGTCACGACAGGGATTGGGGGCAGTGGCTACACCTTC
clone_size: -; v_call: TRBV20-1; j_call: TRBJ2-7; d_call: TRBD2; cdr3_aa: CSARDGGRYEQYF; cdr3_nt: TGCAGTGCTAGAGACGGCGGGAGGTACGAGCAGTACTTC
clone_size: many; v_call: TRBV7-8; j_call: TRBJ1-5; d_call: -; cdr3_aa: CASSLAGRAQPQHF; cdr3_nt: TGTGCCAGCAGCTTAGCGGGGAGGGCCCAGCCCCAGCATTTT
clone_size: -; v_call: TRBV7-9; j_call: TRBJ2-2; d_call: TRBD1; cdr3_aa: CASSHGTGSTGELFF; cdr3_nt: TGTGCCAGCAGCCATGGGACAGGGAGCACCGGGGAGCTGTTTTTT
clone_size: -; v_call: TRBV7-2; j_call: TRBJ1-5; d_call: -; cdr3_aa: CASSLERPVSNQPQHF; cdr3_nt: TGTGCCAGCAGCTTAGAGAGGCCGGTTAGCAATCAGCCCCAGCATTTT
clone_size: few; v_call: TRBV7-6; j_call: TRBJ1-3; d_call: -; cdr3_aa: CASSFMTGPGNTIYF; cdr3_nt: TGTGCCAGCAGCTTTATGACAGGCCCTGGAAACACCATATATTTT
clone_size: many; v_call: TRBV7-8; j_call: TRBJ1-6; d_call: -; cdr3_aa: CASGLSSYNSPLHF; cdr3_nt: TGTGCCAGCGGGCTTAGCTCCTATAATTCACCCCTCCACTTT
clone_size: -; v_call: TRBV10-3; j_call: TRBJ1-1; d_call: -; cdr3_aa: CAIRDTERGTEAFF; cdr3_nt: TGTGCCATCAGGGACACAGAGAGGGGAACTGAAGCTTTCTTT
clone_size: -; v_call: TRBV7-9; j_call: TRBJ1-2; d_call: -; cdr3_aa: CASSPPSSNYGYTF; cdr3_nt: TGTGCCAGCAGCCCCCCAAGTTCTAACTATGGCTACACCTTC
clone_size: -; v_call: TRBV24-1; j_call: TRBJ1-5; d_call: -; cdr3_aa: CATSEHWTVQPQHF; cdr3_nt: TGTGCCACCAGTGAGCATTGGACAGTTCAGCCCCAGCATTTT
clone_size: -; v_call: TRBV29-1; j_call: TRBJ1-5; d_call: TRBD1; cdr3_aa: CSDRDRGNQPQHF; cdr3_nt: TGCAGCGACAGGGACAGGGGGAATCAGCCCCAGCATTTT
clone_size: few; v_call: TRBV6-6; j_call: TRBJ1-5; d_call: -; cdr3_aa: CASSYSGGRGQPQHF; cdr3_nt: TGTGCCAGCAGTTACTCCGGGGGCAGGGGACAGCCCCAGCATTTT
clone_size: -; v_call: TRBV29-1; j_call: TRBJ2-2; d_call: -; cdr3_aa: CSVEDRGLFF; cdr3_nt: TGCAGCGTTGAAGACAGGGGGCTGTTTTTT
clone_size: many; v_call: TRBV7-2; j_call: TRBJ2-2; d_call: -; cdr3_aa: CASSLEAGTGELFF; cdr3_nt: TGTGCCAGCAGCTTAGAGGCGGGCACCGGGGAGCTGTTTTTT
clone_size: few; v_call: TRBV12-3/TRBV12-4; j_call: TRBJ1-3; d_call: -; cdr3_aa: CASSLKGTVSSGNTIYF; cdr3_nt: TGTGCCAGCAGTTTAAAGGGGACGGTTAGCTCTGGAAACACCATATATTTT
clone_size: few; v_call: TRBV6-6; j_call: TRBJ2-5; d_call: -; cdr3_aa: CASSYVRGSETQYF; cdr3_nt: TGTGCCAGCAGTTACGTTCGTGGGTCAGAGACCCAGTACTTC
clone_size: many; v_call: TRBV7-8; j_call: TRBJ1-2; d_call: -; cdr3_aa: CASSLSPGSAYGYTF; cdr3_nt: TGTGCCAGCAGCTTAAGCCCAGGGTCGGCATATGGCTACACCTTC
clone_size: many; v_call: TRBV10-3; j_call: TRBJ1-1; d_call: -; cdr3_aa: CAISERGAEGEAFF; cdr3_nt: TGTGCCATCAGTGAGCGGGGGGCGGAGGGTGAAGCTTTCTTT
clone_size: -; v_call: TRBV2; j_call: TRBJ2-7; d_call: -; cdr3_aa: CASSEAGTTYEQYF; cdr3_nt: TGTGCCAGCAGTGAGGCAGGGACCACCTACGAGCAGTACTTC
clone_size: once; v_call: TRBV19; j_call: TRBJ1-5; d_call: TRBD1; cdr3_aa: CASSCIGQGGNQPQHF; cdr3_nt: TGTGCCAGTAGCTGCATCGGACAGGGGGGCAATCAGCCCCAGCATTTT
clone_size: many; v_call: TRBV2; j_call: TRBJ2-7; d_call: -; cdr3_aa: CASSLGKGNANYEQYF; cdr3_nt: TGTGCCAGCAGTCTTGGGAAAGGGAACGCCAACTACGAGCAGTACTTC
clone_size: many; v_call: TRBV12-3/TRBV12-4; j_call: TRBJ1-5; d_call: TRBD1; cdr3_aa: CASSATGLNQPQHF; cdr3_nt: TGTGCCAGCAGCGCGACAGGGCTCAATCAGCCCCAGCATTTT
clone_size: -; v_call: TRBV15; j_call: TRBJ1-4; d_call: -; cdr3_aa: CATSRDLGAGEKLFF; cdr3_nt: TGTGCCACCAGCAGAGATCTGGGTGCTGGTGAAAAACTGTTTTTT
clone_size: -; v_call: TRBV2; j_call: TRBJ1-6; d_call: -; cdr3_aa: CASSYFPQFNSPLHF; cdr3_nt: TGTGCCAGCAGTTACTTCCCACAGTTTAATTCACCCCTCCACTTT
clone_size: -; v_call: TRBV10-3; j_call: TRBJ2-7; d_call: -; cdr3_aa: CAARGTYEQYF; cdr3_nt: TGTGCCGCCAGGGGAACCTACGAGCAGTACTTC
clone_size: -; v_call: TRBV20-1; j_call: TRBJ1-4; d_call: TRBD1; cdr3_aa: CSARGDGTAPNKKLFF; cdr3_nt: TGCAGTGCTAGGGGCGACGGGACAGCTCCTAATAAAAAACTGTTTTTT
clone_size: -; v_call: TRBV4-1; j_call: TRBJ2-5; d_call: TRBD1; cdr3_aa: CASSSDRVETQYF; cdr3_nt: TGCGCCAGCAGCTCGGACAGGGTCGAGACCCAGTACTTC
clone_size: many; v_call: TRBV7-8; j_call: TRBJ2-2; d_call: TRBD2; cdr3_aa: CASSRLAWELFF; cdr3_nt: TGTGCCAGCAGCCGACTAGCCTGGGAGCTGTTTTTT
clone_size: -; v_call: TRBV2; j_call: TRBJ1-5; d_call: TRBD1; cdr3_aa: CTCGQADSNQPQHF; cdr3_nt: TGTACCTGCGGACAGGCCGATAGCAATCAGCCCCAGCATTTT
clone_size: -; v_call: TRBV2; j_call: TRBJ1-2; d_call: -; cdr3_aa: CASSEGGGGYTF; cdr3_nt: TGTGCCAGCAGTGAAGGTGGGGGGGGCTACACCTTC
clone_size: few; v_call: TRBV12-3/TRBV12-4; j_call: TRBJ1-2; d_call: TRBD1; cdr3_aa: CASSPPDRANYGYTF; cdr3_nt: TGTGCCAGCAGTCCGCCGGACAGGGCCAACTATGGCTACACCTTC
clone_size: -; v_call: TRBV20-1; j_call: TRBJ1-5; d_call: -; cdr3_aa: CSARDLTGIQPQHF; cdr3_nt: TGCAGTGCTAGAGATTTAACGGGAATTCAGCCCCAGCATTTT
clone_size: many; v_call: TRBV15; j_call: TRBJ2-5; d_call: -; cdr3_aa: CATSRDRGKETQYF; cdr3_nt: TGTGCCACCAGCAGAGATAGAGGGAAAGAGACCCAGTACTTC
clone_size: many; v_call: TRBV2; j_call: TRBJ1-2; d_call: TRBD1; cdr3_aa: CASRLGQNYGYTF; cdr3_nt: TGTGCCAGCAGGCTGGGACAGAACTATGGCTACACCTTC
clone_size: -; v_call: TRBV7-2; j_call: TRBJ1-6; d_call: -; cdr3_aa: CASSQVSKGGDSPLHF; cdr3_nt: TGTGCCAGCAGCCAAGTTAGTAAGGGGGGGGATTCACCCCTCCACTTT
clone_size: -; v_call: TRBV6-1; j_call: TRBJ1-6; d_call: -; cdr3_aa: CASNRNSHNSPLHF; cdr3_nt: TGTGCCAGCAATCGCAACTCCCATAATTCACCCCTCCACTTT
clone_size: few; v_call: TRBV7-8; j_call: TRBJ2-5; d_call: TRBD2; cdr3_aa: CASSLYAGVTETQYF; cdr3_nt: TGTGCCAGCAGCTTGTATGCGGGAGTAACGGAGACCCAGTACTTC
clone_size: many; v_call: TRBV5-6; j_call: TRBJ1-5; d_call: -; cdr3_aa: CASSLWQINQPQHF; cdr3_nt: TGTGCCAGCAGCTTGTGGCAGATCAATCAGCCCCAGCATTTT
clone_size: many; v_call: TRBV7-3; j_call: TRBJ2-5; d_call: -; cdr3_aa: CASSLTREETQYF; cdr3_nt: TGTGCCAGCAGCTTAACTCGGGAAGAGACCCAGTACTTC
clone_size: -; v_call: TRBV29-1; j_call: TRBJ1-5; d_call: TRBD1; cdr3_aa: CSVDGQGGSEHF; cdr3_nt: TGCAGCGTTGATGGACAGGGCGGGTCCGAGCATTTT
clone_size: -; v_call: TRBV25-1; j_call: TRBJ1-2; d_call: -; cdr3_aa: CASSGIRYGYTF; cdr3_nt: TGTGCCAGCAGTGGAATACGGTATGGCTACACCTTC
clone_size: -; v_call: TRBV6-5; j_call: TRBJ1-1; d_call: -; cdr3_aa: CASSYPGTHTEAFF; cdr3_nt: TGTGCCAGCAGTTACCCCGGGACACACACTGAAGCTTTCTTT
clone_size: -; v_call: TRBV7-8; j_call: TRBJ1-2; d_call: -; cdr3_aa: CASSRGNQPTNYGYTF; cdr3_nt: TGTGCCAGCAGCCGCGGGAACCAACCAACTAACTATGGCTACACCTTC
clone_size: once; v_call: TRBV20-1; j_call: TRBJ1-6; d_call: -; cdr3_aa: CSARDGQGKSNSPLHF; cdr3_nt: TGCAGTGCTAGAGATGGGCAGGGGAAGTCAAATTCACCCCTCCACTTT
clone_size: -; v_call: TRBV5-1; j_call: TRBJ2-5; d_call: -; cdr3_aa: CASSLLGGSEETQYF; cdr3_nt: TGCGCCAGCAGCTTGCTTGGGGGATCCGAAGAGACCCAGTACTTC
clone_size: -; v_call: TRBV5-1; j_call: TRBJ2-2; d_call: -; cdr3_aa: CASRRDAGIAGELFF; cdr3_nt: TGCGCCAGCAGGCGTGACGCAGGGATCGCCGGGGAGCTGTTTTTT
clone_size: -; v_call: TRBV7-9; j_call: TRBJ1-3; d_call: -; cdr3_aa: CASSQGRVGSGNTIYF; cdr3_nt: TGTGCCAGCAGCCAGGGGAGGGTAGGCTCTGGAAACACCATATATTTT
clone_size: many; v_call: TRBV29-1; j_call: TRBJ1-1; d_call: -; cdr3_aa: CSVVGDTMNTEAFF; cdr3_nt: TGCAGCGTTGTAGGGGACACGATGAACACTGAAGCTTTCTTT
clone_size: -; v_call: TRBV29-1; j_call: TRBJ2-5; d_call: -; cdr3_aa: CSVGGRAQYF; cdr3_nt: TGCAGCGTTGGAGGCAGGGCCCAGTACTTC
clone_size: many; v_call: TRBV9; j_call: TRBJ2-5; d_call: -; cdr3_aa: CASSVRGQETQYF; cdr3_nt: TGTGCCAGCAGCGTGAGGGGGCAAGAGACCCAGTACTTC
clone_size: few; v_call: TRBV10-1; j_call: TRBJ2-7; d_call: TRBD2; cdr3_aa: CASSESTSGSYEQYF; cdr3_nt: TGCGCCAGCAGTGAATCGACTAGCGGGAGCTACGAGCAGTACTTC
clone_size: few; v_call: TRBV30; j_call: TRBJ2-5; d_call: -; cdr3_aa: CAWNWGVQETQYF; cdr3_nt: TGTGCCTGGAATTGGGGGGTTCAAGAGACCCAGTACTTC
clone_size: -; v_call: TRBV20-1; j_call: TRBJ1-3; d_call: -; cdr3_aa: CSASMGNTIYF; cdr3_nt: TGCAGTGCCTCGATGGGAAACACCATATATTTT
clone_size: few; v_call: TRBV20-1; j_call: TRBJ1-6; d_call: -; cdr3_aa: CSARNSGNSPLHF; cdr3_nt: TGCAGTGCTAGGAACAGCGGTAATTCACCCCTCCACTTT
clone_size: few; v_call: TRBV5-1; j_call: TRBJ1-6; d_call: -; cdr3_aa: CASRPSPGESPLHF; cdr3_nt: TGCGCCAGCAGACCTTCCCCGGGTGAGTCACCCCTCCACTTT